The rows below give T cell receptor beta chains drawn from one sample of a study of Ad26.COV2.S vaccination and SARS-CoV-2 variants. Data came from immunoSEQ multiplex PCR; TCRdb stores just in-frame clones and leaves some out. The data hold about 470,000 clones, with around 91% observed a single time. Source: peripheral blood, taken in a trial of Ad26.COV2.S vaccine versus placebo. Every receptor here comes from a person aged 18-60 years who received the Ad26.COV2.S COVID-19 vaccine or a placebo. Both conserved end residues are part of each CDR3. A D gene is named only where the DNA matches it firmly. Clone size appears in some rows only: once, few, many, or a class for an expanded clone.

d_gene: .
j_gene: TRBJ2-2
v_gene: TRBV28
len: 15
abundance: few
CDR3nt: TGTGCCAGCAGCCCAGGGACGGTGGACACCGGGGAGCTGTTTTTT
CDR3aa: CASSPGTVDTGELFF

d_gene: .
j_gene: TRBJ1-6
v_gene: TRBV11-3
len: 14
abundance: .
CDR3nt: TGTGCCAGCAGCTCAACGACAGGAAATTCACCCCTCCACTTT
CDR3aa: CASSSTTGNSPLHF

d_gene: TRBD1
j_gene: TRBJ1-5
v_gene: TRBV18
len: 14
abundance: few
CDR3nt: TGTGCCAGCTCACCAGGACAGGGATATCAGCCCCAGCATTTT
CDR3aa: CASSPGQGYQPQHF

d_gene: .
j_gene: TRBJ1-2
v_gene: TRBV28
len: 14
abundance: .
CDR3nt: TGTGCCAGCAGTACACAGGGTTTGATCTATGGCTACACCTTC
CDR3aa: CASSTQGLIYGYTF

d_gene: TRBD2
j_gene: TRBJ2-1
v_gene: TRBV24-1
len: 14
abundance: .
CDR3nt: TGTGCCACCAGTTCGGGACTACCCTACAATGAGCAGTTCTTC
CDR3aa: CATSSGLPYNEQFF

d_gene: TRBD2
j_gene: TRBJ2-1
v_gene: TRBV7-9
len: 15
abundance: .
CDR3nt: TGTGCCAGCAATTCTTGGACTAGCGGTTACAATGAGCAGTTCTTC
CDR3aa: CASNSWTSGYNEQFF

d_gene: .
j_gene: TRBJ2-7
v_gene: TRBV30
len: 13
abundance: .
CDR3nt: TGTGCCTGGAGTGTGGGACGCTCCTACGAGCAGTACTTC
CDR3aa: CAWSVGRSYEQYF

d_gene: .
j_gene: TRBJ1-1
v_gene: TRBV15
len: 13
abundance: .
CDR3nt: TGTGCCACCTACCCGGACAGGAACACTGAAGCTTTCTTT
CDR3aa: CATYPDRNTEAFF

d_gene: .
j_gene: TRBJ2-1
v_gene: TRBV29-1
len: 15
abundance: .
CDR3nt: TGCAGCGTTGTTGGCCGGGCAAGCTCCTACAATGAGCAGTTCTTC
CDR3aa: CSVVGRASSYNEQFF

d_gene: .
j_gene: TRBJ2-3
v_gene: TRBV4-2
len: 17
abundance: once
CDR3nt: TGTGCCAGCAGCCAAGTTTGGTCGGCGACTAGTTTGGATACGCAGTATTTT
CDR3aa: CASSQVWSATSLDTQYF

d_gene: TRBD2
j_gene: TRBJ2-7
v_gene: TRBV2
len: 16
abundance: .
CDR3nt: TGTGCCAGCAGTGAACTGGGACTAGCGGGTTCCTACGAGCAGTACTTC
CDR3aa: CASSELGLAGSYEQYF

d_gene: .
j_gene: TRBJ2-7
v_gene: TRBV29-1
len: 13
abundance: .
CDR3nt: TGCAGCGTACTCCCCGGGCAGACCTACGAGCAGTACTTC
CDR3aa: CSVLPGQTYEQYF

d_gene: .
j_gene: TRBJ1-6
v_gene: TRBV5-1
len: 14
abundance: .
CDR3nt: TGCGCCAGCAGCCCCCGCGGGGGTAATTCACCCCTCCACTTT
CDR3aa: CASSPRGGNSPLHF

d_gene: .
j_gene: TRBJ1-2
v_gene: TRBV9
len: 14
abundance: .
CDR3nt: TGTGCCAGCAGCGTATTGGACAGTTACTATGGCTACACCTTC
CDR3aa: CASSVLDSYYGYTF

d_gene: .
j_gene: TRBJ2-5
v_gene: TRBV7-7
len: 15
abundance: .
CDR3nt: TGTGCCAGCAGCTTAGGTGGCCTTAATGGGGAGACCCAGTACTTC
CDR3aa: CASSLGGLNGETQYF

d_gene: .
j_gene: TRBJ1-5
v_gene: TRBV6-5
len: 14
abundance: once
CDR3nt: TGTGCCAGCACTAACAGCGGAGGTCATCAGCCCCAGCATTTT
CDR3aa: CASTNSGGHQPQHF

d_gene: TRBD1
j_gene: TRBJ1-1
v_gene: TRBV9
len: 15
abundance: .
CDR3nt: TGTGCCAGCAGTGAATCGGGACAGGGCTACACTGAAGCTTTCTTT
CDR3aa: CASSESGQGYTEAFF

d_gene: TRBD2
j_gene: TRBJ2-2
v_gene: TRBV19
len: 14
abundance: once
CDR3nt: TGTGCCACCCGGACGGGAGGGGGAACCGGGGAGCTGTTTTTT
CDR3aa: CATRTGGGTGELFF

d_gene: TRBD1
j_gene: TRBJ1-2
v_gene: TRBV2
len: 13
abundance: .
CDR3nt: TGTGCCACCAGGGACAGCTTCAACTATGGCTACACCTTC
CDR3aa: CATRDSFNYGYTF

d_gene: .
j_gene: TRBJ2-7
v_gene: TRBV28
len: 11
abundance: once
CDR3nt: TGTGCCAGCACCACTCGGTTTGAGCAGTACTTC
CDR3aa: CASTTRFEQYF

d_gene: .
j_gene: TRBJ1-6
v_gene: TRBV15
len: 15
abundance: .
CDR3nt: TGTGCCACCAGCAGCTTGGTGAAGTCTAATTCACCCCTCCACTTT
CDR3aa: CATSSLVKSNSPLHF

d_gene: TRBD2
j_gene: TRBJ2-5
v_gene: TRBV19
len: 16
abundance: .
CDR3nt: TGTGCCAGTAGTCTCCGACTAGCGGGAAACCAAGAGACCCAGTACTTC
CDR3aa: CASSLRLAGNQETQYF

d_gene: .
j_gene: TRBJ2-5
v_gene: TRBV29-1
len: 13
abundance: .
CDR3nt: TGCAGCGTTGAAGCGGGACTTAAGGCCTCATTGTACTTC
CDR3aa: CSVEAGLKASLYF

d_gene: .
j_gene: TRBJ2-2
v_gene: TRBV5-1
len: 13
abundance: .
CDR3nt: TGCGCCAGCAGCCCGACTCACACCGGGGAGCTGTTTTTT
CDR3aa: CASSPTHTGELFF

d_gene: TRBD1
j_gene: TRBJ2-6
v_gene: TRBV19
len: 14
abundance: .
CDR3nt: TGTGCCAGCGAGACAGGGGTGGGGGCCAACGTCCTGACTTTC
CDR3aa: CASETGVGANVLTF

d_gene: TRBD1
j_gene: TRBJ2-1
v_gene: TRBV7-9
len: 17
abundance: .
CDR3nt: TGTGCCAGCAGCTTAGCATTGACAGGGGGCTTCTACAATGAGCAGTTCTTC
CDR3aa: CASSLALTGGFYNEQFF

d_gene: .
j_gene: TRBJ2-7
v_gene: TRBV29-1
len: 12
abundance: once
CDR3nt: TGCAGCGTTAGTAGGCAGGGTTACGAGCAGTACTTC
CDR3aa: CSVSRQGYEQYF

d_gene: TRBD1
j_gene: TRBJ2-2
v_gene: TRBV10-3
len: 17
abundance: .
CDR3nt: TGTGCCATCAGTGAGTCGAGCACAGGGGGGAACACCGGGGAGCTGTTTTTT
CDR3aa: CAISESSTGGNTGELFF

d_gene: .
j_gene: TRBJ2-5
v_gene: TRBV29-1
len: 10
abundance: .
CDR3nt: TGCAGCGTGGGGGACGAGACCCAGTACTTC
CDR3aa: CSVGDETQYF

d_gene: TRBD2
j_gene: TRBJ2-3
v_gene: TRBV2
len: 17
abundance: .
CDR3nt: TGTGCCAGCAGGGGGGGACTAGCGGGAGGCCGCACAGATACGCAGTATTTT
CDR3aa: CASRGGLAGGRTDTQYF

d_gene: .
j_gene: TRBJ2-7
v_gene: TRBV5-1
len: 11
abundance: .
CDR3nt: TGCGCCAGCAGCTCGGAATACGAGCAGTACTTC
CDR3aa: CASSSEYEQYF

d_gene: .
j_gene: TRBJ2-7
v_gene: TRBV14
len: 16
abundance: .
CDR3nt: TGTGCCAGCAGCCAAGACTGGGCGGAGCCCCTCTACGAGCAGTACTTC
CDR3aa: CASSQDWAEPLYEQYF

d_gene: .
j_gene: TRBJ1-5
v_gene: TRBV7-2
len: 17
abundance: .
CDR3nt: TGTGCCAGCAGCTTAGTGGGGACAAGGAATAGCAATCAGCCCCAGCATTTT
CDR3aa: CASSLVGTRNSNQPQHF

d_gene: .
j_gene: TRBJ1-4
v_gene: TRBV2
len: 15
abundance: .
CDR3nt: TGTGCCAGCATGCCTACAGGGCTCCCCGGCGAAAAACTGTTTTTT
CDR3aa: CASMPTGLPGEKLFF

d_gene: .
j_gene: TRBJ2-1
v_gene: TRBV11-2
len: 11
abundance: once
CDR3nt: TGTGCCAGCAGCTTAGATCTATCGCAGTTCTTC
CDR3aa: CASSLDLSQFF

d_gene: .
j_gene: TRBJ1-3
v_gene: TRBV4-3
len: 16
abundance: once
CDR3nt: TGCGCCAGCAGCCAAAGCGGCGGCAGGGGTGGTAACACCATATATTTT
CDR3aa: CASSQSGGRGGNTIYF

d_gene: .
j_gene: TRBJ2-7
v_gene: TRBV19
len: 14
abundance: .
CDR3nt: TGTGCCAGTAGTTCAACACCACTCTCCTACGAGCAGTACTTC
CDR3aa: CASSSTPLSYEQYF

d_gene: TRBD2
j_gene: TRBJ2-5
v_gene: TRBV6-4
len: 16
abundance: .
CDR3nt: TGTGCCAGCAGTGATCCCCGGCTAGCGGGAAGAGAGACCCAGTACTTC
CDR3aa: CASSDPRLAGRETQYF

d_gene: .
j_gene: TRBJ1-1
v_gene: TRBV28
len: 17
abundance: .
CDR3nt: TGTGCCAGCAGTACCCTATTAACCCTAGGAGCAAACACTGAAGCTTTCTTT
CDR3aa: CASSTLLTLGANTEAFF

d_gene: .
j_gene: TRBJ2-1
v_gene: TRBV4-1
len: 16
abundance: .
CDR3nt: TGCGCCAGCAGCCAAGATAGAACGTTTAGCTCGAATGAGCAGTTCTTC
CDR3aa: CASSQDRTFSSNEQFF

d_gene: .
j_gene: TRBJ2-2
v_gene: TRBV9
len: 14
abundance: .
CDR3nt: TGTGCCAGCAGCGTAGAGACTGGGCATGGGGAGCTGTTTTTT
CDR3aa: CASSVETGHGELFF

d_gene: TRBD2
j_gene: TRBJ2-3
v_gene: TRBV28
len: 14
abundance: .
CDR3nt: TGTGCCAGCACCCCCGGGAGGGCAACAAATACGCAGTATTTT
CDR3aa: CASTPGRATNTQYF

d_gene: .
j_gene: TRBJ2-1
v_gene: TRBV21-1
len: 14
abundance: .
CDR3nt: TGTGCCAGCAGCAGCCCGGGACTTCACAATGAGCAGTTCTTC
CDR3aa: CASSSPGLHNEQFF